The table lists the clone carrying this T cell receptor beta chain with many counts. TCRdb used MiXCR to reprocess the RT-PCR reads, holding one entry per CDR3 protein. In the table there are about 700,000 distinct CDR3 sequences, 12% to 15% of which are singletons. The germline V gene has CDR1 LGHNA and CDR2 YSLEER. The CDR3 length is 18 residues. V dropped 4 bases and J dropped 0 bases, with 19 bases sitting between them. What was sequenced was memory CD4+ T cells from blood. The clonotype originates from a female donor in good health, serving as a healthy control. The V call is TRBV4-3, the J call TRBJ1-3; the D gene is possibly TRBD1 (6 bases). The CDR3 coding sequence is TGCGCCAGCAGCCCCAGGACAGCGCAACACTCCTCTGGAAACACCATATATTTT. It codes for CASSPRTAQHSSGNTIYF.